The clone carrying this T cell receptor beta chain came up many times. Its target is not known. The sample comes from a study of CD8 T cells in ankylosing spondylitis. Trimming stripped 8 bases from V and 0 bases from J, with 18 bases between. Per the germline V gene, CDR1 is MNHEY and CDR2 is SMNVEV (reference sequence). This CDR3 contains 16 residues. Making use of molecular barcodes, quantitative 5'-RACE generated TCR beta libraries. TCRdb recomputed calls from the 5' RACE reads with MiXCR, one row per CDR3 protein. This repertoire shows some 130,000 distinct CDR3 sequences, 5.5% to 7.5% found once; its top ten account for 9.5% to 15%. General observations from the study: Past studies reported some motif variants in reactive arthritis synovial fluid and blood. As reported, disease-linked clones showed significant enrichment in matched ankylosing spondylitis synovial fluid. CD8+ cells made up the disease-linked clones, which were relatively rare in peripheral blood.

This receptor was taken from a female donor with ankylosing spondylitis or in good health (not recorded which). The chain recombines TRBV27 with TRBJ2-3; D unclear. Sequencing was carried out using blood, either unsorted or a sorted T cell fraction (not recorded which). CDR3 coding DNA: TGTGCCAGCGGCCCGTGGACCCCATTTAGCACAGATACGCAGTATTTT. It codes for CASGPWTPFSTDTQYF.